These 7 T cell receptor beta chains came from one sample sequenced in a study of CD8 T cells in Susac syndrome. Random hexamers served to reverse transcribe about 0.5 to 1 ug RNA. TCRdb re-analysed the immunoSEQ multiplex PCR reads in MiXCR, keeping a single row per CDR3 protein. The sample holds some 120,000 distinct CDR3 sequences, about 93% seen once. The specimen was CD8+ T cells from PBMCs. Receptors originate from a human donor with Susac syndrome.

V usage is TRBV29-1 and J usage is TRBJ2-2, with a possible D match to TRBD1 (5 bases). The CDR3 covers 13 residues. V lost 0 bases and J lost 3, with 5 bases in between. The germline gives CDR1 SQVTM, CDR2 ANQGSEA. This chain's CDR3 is CSVEEGDTGELFF. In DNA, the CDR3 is TGCAGCGTTGAAGAAGGGGACACCGGGGAGCTGTTTTTT.

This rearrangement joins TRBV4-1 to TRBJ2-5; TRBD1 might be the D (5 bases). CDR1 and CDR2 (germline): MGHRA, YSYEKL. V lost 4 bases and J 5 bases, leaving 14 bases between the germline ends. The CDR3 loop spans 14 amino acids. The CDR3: CASSPQGIRETQYF. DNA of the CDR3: TGCGCCAGCAGCCCCCAGGGAATTCGTGAGACCCAGTACTTC.

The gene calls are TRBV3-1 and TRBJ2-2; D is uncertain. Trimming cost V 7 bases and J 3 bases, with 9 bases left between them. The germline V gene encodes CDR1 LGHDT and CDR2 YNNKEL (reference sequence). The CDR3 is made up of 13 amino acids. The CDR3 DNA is TGTGCCAGCACCCCAGGCGACACCGGGGAGCTGTTTTTT. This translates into CASTPGDTGELFF.

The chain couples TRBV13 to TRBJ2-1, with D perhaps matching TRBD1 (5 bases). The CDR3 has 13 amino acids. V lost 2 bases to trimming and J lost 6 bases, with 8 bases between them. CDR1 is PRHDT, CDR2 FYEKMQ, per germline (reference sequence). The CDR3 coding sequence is TGTGCCAGCAGCTTAAGGGGCAGCAATGAGCAGTTCTTC. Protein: CASSLRGSNEQFF.

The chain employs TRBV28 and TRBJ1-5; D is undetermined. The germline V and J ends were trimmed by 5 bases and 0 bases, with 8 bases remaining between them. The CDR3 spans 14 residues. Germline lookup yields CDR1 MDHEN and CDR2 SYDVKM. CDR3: CASSLEFSNQPQHF. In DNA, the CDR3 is TGTGCCAGCAGTCTGGAGTTTAGCAATCAGCCCCAGCATTTT.

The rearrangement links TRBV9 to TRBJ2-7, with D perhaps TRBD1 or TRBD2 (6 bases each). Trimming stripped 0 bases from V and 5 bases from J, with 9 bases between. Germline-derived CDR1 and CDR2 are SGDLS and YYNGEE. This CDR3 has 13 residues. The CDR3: CASSVGGANEQYF. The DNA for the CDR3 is TGTGCCAGCAGCGTAGGGGGGGCCAACGAGCAGTACTTC.

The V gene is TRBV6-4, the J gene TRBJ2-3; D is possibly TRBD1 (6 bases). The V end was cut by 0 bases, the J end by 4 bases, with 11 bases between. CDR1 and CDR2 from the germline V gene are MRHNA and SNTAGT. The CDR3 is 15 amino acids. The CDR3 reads CASSDSNTGPDTQYF. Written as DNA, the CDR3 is TGTGCCAGCAGTGACTCGAATACAGGGCCAGATACGCAGTATTTT.